The entry below describes one TCR beta chain. The sample originates from a study of blood T cell repertoires in COVID-19. Overall study context: Sources were T cells, B-cell-depleted T cells, or PBMCs; the material itself was cDNA or gDNA.

Patients at the Seattle site were enrolled during active infection and followed longitudinally. Per the study methods: Nucleated cell number was recorded as an estimate derived from reference gene primer amplification. The data were produced by immunoSEQ multiplex PCR, yet TCRdb's version contains in-frame clones alone and is incomplete. V, J and clone size are those of that table, while D and trimming were read from the DNA. Among just under 60,000 clones listed, approximately 84% were seen once. CDR1 is LGHNA, CDR2 YSLEER, per germline. Trimming shortened V by 0 bases and J by 0 bases, and 5 bases separated the two germline ends. There are 15 residues in the CDR3.

The source material was peripheral blood. The TCR sequence derives from a man aged 80 or over with COVID-19, enrolled during active disease. The rearrangement links TRBV4-3 to TRBJ2-2; the D is unclear. The CDR3 protein is CASSQDQTNTGELFF. The DNA for the CDR3 is TGCGCCAGCAGCCAAGATCAAACGAACACCGGGGAGCTGTTTTTT.